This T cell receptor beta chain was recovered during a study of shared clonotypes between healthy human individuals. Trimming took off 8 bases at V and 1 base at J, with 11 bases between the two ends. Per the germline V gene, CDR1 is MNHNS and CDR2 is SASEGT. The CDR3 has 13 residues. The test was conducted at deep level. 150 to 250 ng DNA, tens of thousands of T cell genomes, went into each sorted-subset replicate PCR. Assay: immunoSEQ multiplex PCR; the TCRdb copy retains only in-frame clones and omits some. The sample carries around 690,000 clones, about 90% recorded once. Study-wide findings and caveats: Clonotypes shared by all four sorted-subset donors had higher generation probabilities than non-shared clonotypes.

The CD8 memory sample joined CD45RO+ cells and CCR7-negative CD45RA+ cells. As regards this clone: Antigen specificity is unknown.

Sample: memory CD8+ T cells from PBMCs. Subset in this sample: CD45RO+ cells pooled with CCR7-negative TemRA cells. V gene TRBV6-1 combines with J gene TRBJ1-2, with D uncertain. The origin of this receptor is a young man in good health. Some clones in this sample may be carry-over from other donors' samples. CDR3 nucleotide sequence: TGTGCCAGCCAGCAAACTCTTAACTATGGCTACACCTTC. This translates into CASQQTLNYGYTF.